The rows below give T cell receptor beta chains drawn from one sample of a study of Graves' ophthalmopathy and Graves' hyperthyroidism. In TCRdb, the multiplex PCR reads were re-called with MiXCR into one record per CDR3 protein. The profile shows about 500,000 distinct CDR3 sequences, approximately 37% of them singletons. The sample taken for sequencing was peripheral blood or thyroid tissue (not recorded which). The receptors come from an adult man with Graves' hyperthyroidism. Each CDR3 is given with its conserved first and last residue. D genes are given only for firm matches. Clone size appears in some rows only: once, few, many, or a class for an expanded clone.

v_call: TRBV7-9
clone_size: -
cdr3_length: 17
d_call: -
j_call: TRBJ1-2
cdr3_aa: CASSLVATRGAPYGYTF
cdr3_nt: TGTGCCAGCAGCCTAGTTGCAACCAGGGGCGCCCCCTATGGCTACACCTTC

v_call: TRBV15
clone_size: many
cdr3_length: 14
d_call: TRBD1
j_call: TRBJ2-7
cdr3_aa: CATSLWTGTHEQYF
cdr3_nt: TGTGCCACCAGCCTGTGGACAGGGACCCACGAGCAGTACTTC

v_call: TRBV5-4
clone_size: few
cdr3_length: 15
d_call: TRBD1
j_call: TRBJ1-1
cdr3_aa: CASSPAQGANTEAFF
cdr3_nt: TGTGCCAGCAGCCCTGCACAGGGGGCAAACACTGAAGCTTTCTTT

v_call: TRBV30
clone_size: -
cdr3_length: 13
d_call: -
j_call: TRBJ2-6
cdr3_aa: CAFRIAGANVLTF
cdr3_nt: TGTGCCTTCCGAATTGCTGGGGCCAACGTCCTGACTTTC

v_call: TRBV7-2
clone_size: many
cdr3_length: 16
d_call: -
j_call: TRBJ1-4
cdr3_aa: CASSFSLGHSNEKLFF
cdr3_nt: TGTGCCAGCAGCTTTAGTCTAGGACACTCTAATGAAAAACTGTTTTTT

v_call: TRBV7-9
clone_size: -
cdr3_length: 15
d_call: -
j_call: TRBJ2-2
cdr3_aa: CASRQFFRESDELFF
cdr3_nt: TGTGCCAGCAGACAGTTCTTCAGGGAGTCGGACGAGCTGTTTTTT

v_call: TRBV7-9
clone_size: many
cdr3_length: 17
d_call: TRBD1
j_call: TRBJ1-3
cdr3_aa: CASSLGGRTGPGNTIYF
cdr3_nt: TGTGCCAGCAGCTTAGGGGGCAGGACAGGTCCTGGAAACACCATATATTTT

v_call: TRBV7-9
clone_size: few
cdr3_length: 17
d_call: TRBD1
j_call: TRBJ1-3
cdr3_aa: CASSFMGQIISGNTIYF
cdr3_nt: TGTGCCAGCAGCTTCATGGGACAGATTATCTCTGGAAACACCATATATTTT

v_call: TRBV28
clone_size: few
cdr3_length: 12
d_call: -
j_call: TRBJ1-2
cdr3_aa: CASSFGGRGYTF
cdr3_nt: TGTGCCAGCAGTTTTGGGGGACGTGGCTACACCTTC

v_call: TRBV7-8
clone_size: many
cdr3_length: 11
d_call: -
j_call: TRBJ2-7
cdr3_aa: CASSSRHEQYF
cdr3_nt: TGTGCCAGCAGCTCCCGTCACGAGCAGTACTTC

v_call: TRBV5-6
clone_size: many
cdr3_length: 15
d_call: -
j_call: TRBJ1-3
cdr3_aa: CASSLDGGSGNTIYF
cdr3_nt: TGTGCCAGCAGCTTGGATGGTGGCTCTGGAAACACCATATATTTT

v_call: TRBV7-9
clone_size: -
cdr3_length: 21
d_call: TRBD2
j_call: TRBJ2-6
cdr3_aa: CASSPRWTHLSGSSGANVLTF
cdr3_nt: TGTGCCAGCAGTCCACGGTGGACCCACTTGAGCGGGAGTTCTGGGGCCAACGTCCTGACTTTC

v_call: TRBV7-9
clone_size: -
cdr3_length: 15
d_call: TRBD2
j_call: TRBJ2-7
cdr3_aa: CASSFLAGAKSEQYF
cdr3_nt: TGTGCCAGCAGCTTCCTAGCGGGGGCGAAATCCGAGCAGTACTTC

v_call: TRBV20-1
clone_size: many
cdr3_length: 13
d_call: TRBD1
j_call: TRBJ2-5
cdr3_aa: CSALGQGEETQYF
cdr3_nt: TGCAGTGCTCTCGGACAGGGGGAAGAGACCCAGTACTTC

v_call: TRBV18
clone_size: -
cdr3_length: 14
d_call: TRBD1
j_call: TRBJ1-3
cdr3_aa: CASSPGQGGNTIYF
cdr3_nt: TGTGCCAGCTCACCCGGACAGGGCGGAAACACCATATATTTT

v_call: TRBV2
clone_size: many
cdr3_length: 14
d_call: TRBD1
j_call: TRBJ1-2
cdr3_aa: CASTTGQYNYGYTF
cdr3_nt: TGTGCCAGCACGACAGGGCAGTATAACTATGGCTACACCTTC

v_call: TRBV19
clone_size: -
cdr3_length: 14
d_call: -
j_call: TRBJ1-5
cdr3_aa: CASSRGRRNQPQHF
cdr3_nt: TGTGCCAGTAGTAGGGGCCGCCGCAATCAGCCCCAGCATTTT

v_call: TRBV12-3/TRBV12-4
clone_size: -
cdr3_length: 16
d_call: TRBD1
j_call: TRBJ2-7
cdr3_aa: CASSLAGQGASYEQYF
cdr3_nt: TGTGCCAGCAGTTTGGCGGGACAGGGGGCCTCCTACGAGCAGTACTTC

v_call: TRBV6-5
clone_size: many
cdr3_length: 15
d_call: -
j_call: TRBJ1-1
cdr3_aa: CASTADRAYYTEAFF
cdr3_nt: TGTGCCAGCACCGCGGACCGAGCCTACTACACTGAAGCTTTCTTT

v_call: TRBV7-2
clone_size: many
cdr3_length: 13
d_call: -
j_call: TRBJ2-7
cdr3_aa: CASSPPQDYEQYF
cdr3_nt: TGTGCCAGCAGCCCACCCCAGGACTACGAGCAGTACTTC

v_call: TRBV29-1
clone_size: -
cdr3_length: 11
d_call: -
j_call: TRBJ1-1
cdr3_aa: CSVGLDTEAFF
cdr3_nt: TGCAGCGTTGGGCTGGACACTGAAGCTTTCTTT

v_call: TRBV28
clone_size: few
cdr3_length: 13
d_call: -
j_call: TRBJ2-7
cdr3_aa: CAIGQGLSYEQYF
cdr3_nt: TGTGCCATCGGTCAGGGCCTCTCCTACGAGCAGTACTTC

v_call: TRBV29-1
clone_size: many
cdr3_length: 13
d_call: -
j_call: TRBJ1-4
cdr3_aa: CSVEGQDNEKLFF
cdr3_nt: TGCAGCGTTGAGGGGCAAGATAATGAAAAACTGTTTTTT

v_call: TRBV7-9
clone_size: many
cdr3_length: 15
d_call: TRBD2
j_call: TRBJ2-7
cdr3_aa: CASSLGRTSGSEQYF
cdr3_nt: TGTGCCAGCAGCTTAGGCAGGACTAGCGGGAGCGAGCAGTACTTC

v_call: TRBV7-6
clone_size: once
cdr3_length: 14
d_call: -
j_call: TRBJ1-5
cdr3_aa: CASSLDAAGGTQHF
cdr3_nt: TGTGCCAGCAGCTTAGATGCGGCGGGAGGGACCCAGCATTTT

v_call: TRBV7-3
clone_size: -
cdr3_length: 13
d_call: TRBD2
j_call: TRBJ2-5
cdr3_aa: CASSLSGRRTQYF
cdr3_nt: TGTGCCAGCAGCTTAAGCGGGAGGCGTACCCAGTACTTC

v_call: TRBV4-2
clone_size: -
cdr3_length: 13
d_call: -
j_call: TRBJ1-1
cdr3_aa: CASSQVPGPEAFF
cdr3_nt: TGTGCCAGCAGCCAAGTTCCGGGGCCTGAAGCTTTCTTT

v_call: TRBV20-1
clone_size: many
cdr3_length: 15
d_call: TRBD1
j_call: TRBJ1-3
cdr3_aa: CSAIPWGTVGNTIYF
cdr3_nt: TGCAGTGCTATCCCCTGGGGGACAGTTGGAAACACCATATATTTT

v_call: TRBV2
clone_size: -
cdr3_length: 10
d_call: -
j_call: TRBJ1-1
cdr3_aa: CVSRGREAFF
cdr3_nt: TGTGTCAGCAGGGGCCGCGAAGCTTTCTTT

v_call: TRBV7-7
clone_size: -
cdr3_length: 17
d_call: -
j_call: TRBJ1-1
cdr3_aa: CASSLEPTSGGYNEAFF
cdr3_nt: TGTGCTAGCAGCTTAGAACCGACTAGCGGGGGTTACAATGAAGCTTTCTTT

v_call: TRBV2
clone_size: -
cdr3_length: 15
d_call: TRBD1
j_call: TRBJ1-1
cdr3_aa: CASSIQGDPSTEAFF
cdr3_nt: TGTGCCAGCAGTATACAGGGGGACCCTAGCACTGAAGCTTTCTTT

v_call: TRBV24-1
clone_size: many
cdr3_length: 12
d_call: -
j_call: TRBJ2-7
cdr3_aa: CATSDFGYEQYF
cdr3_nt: TGTGCCACCAGTGATTTTGGCTACGAGCAGTACTTC

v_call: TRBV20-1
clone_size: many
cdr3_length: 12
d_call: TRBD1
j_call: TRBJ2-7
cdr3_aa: CSARGQANTQYF
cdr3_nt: TGCAGTGCTAGGGGACAGGCGAACACGCAGTACTTC

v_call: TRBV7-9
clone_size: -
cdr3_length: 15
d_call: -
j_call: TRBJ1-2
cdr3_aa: CASSLESRGGYGYTF
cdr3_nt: TGTGCCAGCAGCTTAGAGAGCAGGGGTGGCTATGGCTACACCTTC

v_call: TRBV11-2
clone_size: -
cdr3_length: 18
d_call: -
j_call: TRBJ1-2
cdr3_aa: CASSPAKGPITGYYGYTF
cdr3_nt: TGTGCCAGCAGCCCAGCCAAGGGCCCAATTACAGGGTATTATGGCTACACCTTC

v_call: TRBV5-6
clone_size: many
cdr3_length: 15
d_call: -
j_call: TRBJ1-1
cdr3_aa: CASSRAGAGGTEAFF
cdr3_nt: TGTGCCAGCAGCCGGGCAGGGGCTGGTGGCACTGAAGCTTTCTTT

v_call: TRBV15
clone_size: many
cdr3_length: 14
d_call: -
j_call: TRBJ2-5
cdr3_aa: CATSRGDFQETQYF
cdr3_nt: TGTGCCACCAGCAGAGGGGACTTCCAAGAGACCCAGTACTTC

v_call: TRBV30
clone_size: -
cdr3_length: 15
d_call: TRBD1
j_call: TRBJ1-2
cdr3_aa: CAWSDRGAQPYGYTF
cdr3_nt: TGTGCCTGGAGCGACAGGGGGGCCCAACCTTATGGCTACACCTTC

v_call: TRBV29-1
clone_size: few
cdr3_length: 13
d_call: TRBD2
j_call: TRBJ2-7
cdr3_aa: CAWSAGGSYEQYF
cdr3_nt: TGTGCCTGGTCGGCGGGAGGGTCCTACGAGCAGTACTTC

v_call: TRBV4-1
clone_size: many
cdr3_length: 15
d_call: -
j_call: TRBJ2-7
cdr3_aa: CASSPADVSSYEQYF
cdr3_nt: TGCGCCAGCAGCCCGGCAGACGTAAGCTCCTACGAGCAGTACTTC

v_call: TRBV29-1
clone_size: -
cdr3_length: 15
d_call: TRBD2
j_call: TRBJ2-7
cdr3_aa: CSVYVGLAGIYEQYF
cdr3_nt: TGCAGCGTGTACGTGGGACTAGCGGGAATCTACGAGCAGTACTTC

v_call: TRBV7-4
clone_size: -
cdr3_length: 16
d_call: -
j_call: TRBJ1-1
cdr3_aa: CASSFEGGDWNTEAFF
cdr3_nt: TGTGCCAGCAGCTTTGAGGGAGGGGACTGGAACACTGAAGCTTTCTTT

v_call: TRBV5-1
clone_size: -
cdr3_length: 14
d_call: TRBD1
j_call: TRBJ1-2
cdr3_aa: CASRGTGSRYGYTF
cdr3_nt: TGCGCCAGCAGGGGGACAGGGTCTAGATATGGCTACACCTTC

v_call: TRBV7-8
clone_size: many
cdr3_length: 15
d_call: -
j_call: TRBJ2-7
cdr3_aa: CASSTAEGHSYEQYF
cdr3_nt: TGTGCCAGCAGCACAGCCGAGGGGCACTCCTACGAGCAGTACTTC